This passage covers 20 T cell receptor beta chains from one sample sequenced in a study of blood T cell repertoires in COVID-19. Repertoires were generated with immunoSEQ multiplex PCR, while TCRdb's copy carries only in-frame clones and drops some. This sample has around 280,000 clones, with around 88% found just once. Sequencing used peripheral blood. The receptors were gathered from a woman aged 25-40 years who had recovered from COVID-19.

This clone occurred once. The chain joins TRBV27 to TRBJ2-3; the D is unclear. The CDR3 consists of 13 residues. The germline gives CDR1 MNHEY, CDR2 SMNVEV (reference sequence). The germline V and J ends were trimmed by 5 bases and 0 bases, with 6 bases remaining between them. CDR3 DNA: TGTGCCAGCAGTCTCGTTAGCACAGATACGCAGTATTTT. The encoded protein is CASSLVSTDTQYF.

The chain joins TRBV30 to TRBJ1-2; D not resolved. V was trimmed by 6 bases and J by 8 bases, leaving 13 bases between them. The CDR3 contains 11 residues. Germline CDR1 GTSNPN, CDR2 SVGIG (reference sequence). The CDR3 DNA sequence: TGTGCCTGTAACAGCGGGATCGGCTACACCTTC. Translating it yields CACNSGIGYTF.

This clone was seen a single time. V usage is TRBV12-3 or TRBV12-4 and J usage is TRBJ1-1; TRBD1 is a possible D gene (6 bases). This CDR3 is 12 amino acids long. With 2 bases removed from V and 7 bases from J, the gap between germline ends came to 8 bases. Here the CDR3 reads CASSLQGYEAFF. The CDR3 DNA reads TGTGCCAGCAGTTTACAGGGGTATGAAGCTTTCTTT.

This clone was detected only once. The V call is TRBV10-1, the J call TRBJ1-2; D might be TRBD1 (5 bases). Germline lookup yields CDR1 WNHNN and CDR2 SYGVQD (reference sequence). V lost 2 bases, J lost 2 bases, and 9 bases lay in between. The CDR3 has 14 amino acids. The CDR3 region has the DNA TGCGCCAGCAGTGAGGCGGGGCCCAACTATGGCTACACCTTC. Translating it yields CASSEAGPNYGYTF.

J is TRBJ1-5 and V is TRBV6-4; no clear D gene. Between the trimmed V and J ends, which lost 3 bases and 0 bases, there was a span of 6 bases. The CDR3 runs to 14 residues. Germline V CDR1 and CDR2: MRHNA, SNTAGT. The CDR3 is CASSESLSNQPQHF. DNA of the CDR3: TGTGCCAGCAGTGAAAGCCTTAGCAATCAGCCCCAGCATTTT.

The chain links TRBV30 to TRBJ1-2; D not certain. The CDR3 runs 13 residues. V lost 0 bases and J 9 bases, leaving 14 bases between the germline ends. CDR1 is GTSNPN and CDR2 is SVGIG in the germline V gene (reference sequence). The CDR3 nucleotides are TGTGCCTGGAGTGTAACACAGCCCGGCCGCTACACCTTC. Amino acids: CAWSVTQPGRYTF.

CDR3: CASILSSGQGVQPQHF. The CDR3, as DNA: TGTGCCAGTATTTTATCGTCAGGGCAGGGGGTCCAGCCCCAGCATTTT. The genes are TRBV19 and TRBJ1-5; 7 nucleotides agree with TRBD1. Germline CDR1 and CDR2: LNHDA and SQIVND (reference sequence). The CDR3 runs to 16 residues. J lost 7 bases, V lost 7 bases, and 16 bases had no gene match.

J is TRBJ2-7 and V is TRBV18, with TRBD1 identical over 9 bases. The CDR3 spans 14 residues. Germline CDR1 is KGHSH and CDR2 is LQKENI. The V segment lost 3 bases and the J segment 4 bases; nucleotides outside the gene matches: 4. CDR3 in amino acids: CASSPPTGGYEQYF. For the CDR3, the DNA is TGTGCCAGCTCACCCCCGACAGGGGGATACGAGCAGTACTTC.

The V gene is TRBV11-1, the J gene TRBJ2-1; D might be TRBD2 (6 bases). The CDR3 length is 13 residues. V was pared by 0 bases and J by 8 bases, with 8 bases between. Germline assignment: CDR1 SGHAT and CDR2 FQDESV (reference sequence). Here the CDR3 reads CASSLAGGDEQFF. In DNA form, the CDR3 reads TGTGCCAGCAGCTTAGCGGGAGGAGATGAGCAGTTCTTC.

The count of this clone is one. This rearrangement joins TRBV24-1 to TRBJ1-2, with TRBD1 identical over 9 bases. This CDR3 spans 16 amino acids. CDR1 and CDR2 (germline): KGHDR, SFDVKD. V shed 2 bases and J 8 bases; nucleotides not matched to a gene: 11. In nucleotides, the CDR3 is TGTGCCACCAGTGATTCCGGGACAGGGTTTCCGAGAGGCTACACCTTC. This encodes CATSDSGTGFPRGYTF.

The chain uses TRBV4-1 and TRBJ2-5, with TRBD1 matching over 8 bases. Losses at the gene ends were 4 bases for V and 5 bases for J; bases not matched to a gene: 15. The CDR3 covers 17 residues. Germline CDR1 MGHRA, CDR2 YSYEKL. CDR3 protein: CASSPRTGTGPSETQYF. CDR3 DNA: TGCGCCAGCAGCCCGAGGACAGGGACGGGACCAAGCGAGACCCAGTACTTC.

The rearrangement links TRBV2 to TRBJ2-2, with 7 bases matching TRBD1. Germline values: CDR1 SNHLY, CDR2 FYNNEI. The V gene end was trimmed by 7 bases and the J gene end by 2 bases; junction bases not matched to a gene: 4. The CDR3 runs to 14 residues. The CDR3 DNA is TGTGCCAGCACCAGGGACAGTAACACCGGGGAGCTGTTTTTT. It translates to CASTRDSNTGELFF.

The CDR3 is CAISERDTPPYEQYF. Written as DNA, the CDR3 is TGTGCCATCAGTGAGAGGGACACCCCTCCCTACGAGCAGTACTTC. The gene calls are TRBV10-3 and TRBJ2-7; D might be TRBD1 (6 bases). CDR1 is ENHRY, CDR2 SYGVKD, per germline. Trimming shortened V by 2 bases and J by 2 bases, and 13 bases separated the two germline ends. The CDR3 totals 15 residues.

The chain uses TRBV7-8 and TRBJ2-1; 10 bases fit TRBD2. The V segment lost 3 bases and the J segment 9 bases; nucleotides outside the gene matches: 8. The CDR3 is made up of 15 amino acids. Germline lookup yields CDR1 SGHVS and CDR2 FQNEAQ. The CDR3 DNA follows: TGTGCCAGCAGCTTCCGTAGCGGGAGGCAGGGTGAGCAGTTCTTC. Residues: CASSFRSGRQGEQFF.

This clone was detected once. The identical CDR3 is also encoded by other nucleotide sequences in the sample. The chain employs TRBV19 and TRBJ1-5, with D tentatively TRBD1 (5 bases). The germline V gene encodes CDR1 LNHDA and CDR2 SQIVND (reference sequence). V lost 5 bases to trimming and J lost 6 bases, with 11 bases between them. The CDR3 spans 13 residues. The CDR3 is CASSGQGGQPQHF. Written as DNA, the CDR3 is TGTGCCAGTAGTGGGCAGGGAGGTCAGCCCCAGCATTTT.

The chain uses TRBV7-2 and TRBJ2-1; 9 nucleotides align to TRBD2. This CDR3 is built from 19 residues. The junction had 12 bases not matched to a gene; V was cut back by 3 bases and J by 0 bases. CDR1 and CDR2 from the germline V gene are SGHTA and FQGNSA. The CDR3 DNA sequence: TGTGCCAGCAGCTTCCCTAAGAGGCGGGAGGGCCTCTCCTACAATGAGCAGTTCTTC. Translated: CASSFPKRREGLSYNEQFF.

The chain carries TRBV24-1 and TRBJ2-3, with TRBD1 matching 10 bases. After removal of 9 bases from V and 2 bases from J, the junction contained 10 bases not matched to a gene. CDR3 size: 16 residues. Germline loops: CDR1 KGHDR, CDR2 SFDVKD. The CDR3 DNA sequence: TGTGCCACCTCCAACCCGGGACAGGGGAACACAGATACGCAGTATTTT. It yields the protein CATSNPGQGNTDTQYF.

The chain employs TRBV28 and TRBJ1-3; D is undetermined. Trimming took off 7 bases at V and 8 bases at J, with 9 bases between the two ends. Germline V gene lookup returns CDR1 MDHEN and CDR2 SYDVKM. This CDR3 is built from 11 residues. As DNA, the CDR3 is TGTGCCAGCATCGGGTTAGACACCATATATTTT. The encoded protein is CASIGLDTIYF.

The V gene is TRBV9, the J gene TRBJ2-1; possibly TRBD2 for D (6 bases). Germline CDR1 and CDR2: SGDLS and YYNGEE. This CDR3 has 15 residues. Trimming pared 0 bases from V and 8 bases from J, leaving 15 bases between. CDR3 loop: CASSVEGLPVDEQFF. The CDR3 coding sequence is TGTGCCAGCAGCGTAGAGGGACTCCCTGTCGATGAGCAGTTCTTC.

The V and J genes are TRBV29-1 and TRBJ1-2, with D maybe TRBD1 (5 bases). The length of the CDR3 is 13 residues. Germline CDR1 is SQVTM and CDR2 is ANQGSEA. V was cut by 4 bases and J by 5 bases, with 14 bases left in between. The CDR3 DNA follows: TGCAGCGTTGGGCGGGACGGAGGGTATGGCTACACCTTC. It encodes CSVGRDGGYGYTF.